This TCR beta chain was retrieved from a study of cytomegalovirus exposure and HLA in healthy donors. The PCR ran on 60 Vbeta and 13 Jbeta primers. This table comes from immunoSEQ multiplex PCR, and its TCRdb copy is limited to in-frame clones, with some not included. The table lists 150,000 to 200,000 clones, 60% to 80% of them singletons. This clone was seen a few times. Its antigen is undetermined. Overall study findings and caveats: Judged likely to be a sequencing artifact was a cluster of highly shared sequence variants.

Losses at the gene ends were 0 bases for V and 9 bases for J; bases not matched to a gene: 11. In germline, CDR1 is MNHEY, CDR2 SVGAGI. There are 16 residues in the CDR3. The chain is built from TRBV6-5 and TRBJ2-1, with TRBD2 matching over 7 bases. What was sequenced was PBMCs. The sequence was collected from a man aged 55 to 70 in good health and CMV-seronegative. The CDR3 region is CASSYSRLADNVEQFF. The CDR3 region has the DNA TGTGCCAGCAGTTACTCGAGGCTAGCGGATAATGTTGAGCAGTTCTTC.